This T cell receptor beta chain was identified during a study of T cells expressing NK-cell markers. Study-wide results and caveats: It remained uncertain whether the expanded NKG2C+ T cell clones were specific for HCMV antigens.

The CDR3 consists of 17 residues. Germline CDR1 reads MNHEY; CDR2 reads SVGEGT. Template switching by 5'RACE with UMIs generated the TCR beta cDNA. TCRdb reprocessed the 5' RACE reads, with one entry per CDR3 protein and no DNA. Recorded for this sample: about 540,000 distinct CDR3 sequences. With regard to this clonotype: Its cognate antigen is unknown.

Sequenced sample: blood T cells: a sorted CD56 or NKG2C T cell subset, CD4+ or CD8+ T cells, or bulk PBMC T cells (not recorded which). The clonotype comes from a man between 18 and 35 years old in good health. V gene TRBV6-2 or TRBV6-3 combines with J gene TRBJ2-7; TCRdb reports TRBD2, a call that lacks DNA to check it against. The CDR3 is CASSYSPGVAGTHEQYF.